This TCR beta chain was captured in a study of CD8 T cells in ankylosing spondylitis. Study outcomes and limitations: A motif of 7 to 9 highly homologous TCR beta variants was seen as apparently characteristic of ankylosing spondylitis blood.

Trimming pared 3 bases from V and 4 bases from J, leaving 15 bases between. The CDR3 loop spans 15 amino acids. Germline CDR1 reads SEHNR; CDR2 reads FQNEAQ (reference sequence). TCRdb reanalysed the 5' RACE reads using MiXCR and keeps one entry per CDR3 protein. The table shows hundreds of thousands of distinct CDR3 sequences, with less than 10% occurring only once. This clonotype was recorded many times. No antigen is known for it. The sample was blood, either unsorted or a sorted T cell fraction (not recorded which). This rearrangement joins TRBV7-9 to TRBJ1-1; perhaps TRBD1 as D (6 bases). The receptor was isolated from a male donor with ankylosing spondylitis or in good health (not recorded which). The CDR3 DNA reads as TGTGCCAGCAGCTTCCACAGGGCGATTTCCACTGAAGCTTTCTTT. Translating it yields CASSFHRAISTEAFF.